What follows are 18 T cell receptor beta chains derived from one specimen sequenced in a study of blood T cell repertoires in COVID-19. Method: immunoSEQ multiplex PCR; TCRdb's copy keeps in-frame clones and lacks some. The sample contains 350,000 to 450,000 clones, around 87% of which appear only once. The sequencing sample was made of peripheral blood. The receptor source for this set is a human donor in a cohort sampled during active COVID-19.

Only a few counts were recorded for this clone. The chain couples TRBV9 to TRBJ1-4, with 7 nucleotides matching TRBD1. After removal of 4 bases from V and 8 bases from J, the junction contained 14 bases not matched to a gene. This CDR3 is 16 amino acids long. In germline, CDR1 is SGDLS, CDR2 YYNGEE. This CDR3 is CASSPGSARGGEKLFF. CDR3 coding DNA: TGTGCCAGCAGCCCGGGTTCCGCCAGAGGGGGCGAAAAACTGTTTTTT.

This chain joins TRBV11-2 and TRBJ2-1; TRBD2 matches 9 bases. Germline loops: CDR1 SGHAT, CDR2 FQNNGV. Trimming at V came to 6 bases and at J to 5 bases, leaving 14 bases not matched to a gene. This CDR3 region has 17 residues. This CDR3 is CASRQGLAGFSNNEQFF. The CDR3 DNA sequence: TGTGCCAGCAGGCAGGGGCTAGCGGGATTTTCCAACAATGAGCAGTTCTTC. The variable domain in full, completed from reference TRBV11-2 and TRBJ2-1, reads EAGVAQSPRYKIIEKRQSVAFWCNPISGHATLYWYQQILGQGPKLLIQFQNNGVVDDSQLPKDRFSAERLKGVDSTLKIQPAKLEDSAVYLCASRQGLAGFSNNEQFFGPGTRLTVL.

The V gene is TRBV7-2, the J gene TRBJ2-3, with TRBD2 matching over 11 bases. From germline, CDR1 is SGHTA and CDR2 FQGNSA. The CDR3 extends over 17 amino acids. V was pared by 2 bases and J by 0 bases, with 4 bases of the junction left unmatched. CDR3 sequence (DNA): TGTGCCAGCAGCTTATGGGGACTAGCGGTTAGCACAGATACGCAGTATTTT. Amino acids: CASSLWGLAVSTDTQYF.

This rearrangement joins TRBV30 to TRBJ2-2; 7 positions agree with TRBD2. The V gene's germline CDR1 is GTSNPN and CDR2 SVGIG (reference sequence). V gave up 1 base and J gave up 6 bases; unmatched junction bases: 2. The CDR3 sequence is 13 residues long. The DNA of the CDR3 is TGTGCCTGGAGTGAAGGACTAGCCGGGGAGCTGTTTTTT. Its protein is CAWSEGLAGELFF.

The sample holds many counts of this clone. This chain joins TRBV28 and TRBJ2-6; tentatively, D is TRBD1 (6 bases). V shed 2 bases and J shed 4 bases, with 15 bases lying between them. Per germline, CDR1 MDHEN and CDR2 SYDVKM. This CDR3 has 17 residues. CDR3: CASSLPRQVSGANVLTF. The CDR3 coding sequence is TGTGCCAGCAGTTTACCCCGACAGGTTTCGGGGGCCAACGTCCTGACTTTC.

This clone has just a few counts. This chain joins TRBV7-2 and TRBJ1-6, with D tentatively TRBD1 (6 bases). The CDR3 totals 16 residues. Germline CDR1 and CDR2: SGHTA and FQGNSA. Trimming removed 5 bases from V and 7 bases from J, with 18 bases in between. In nucleotides, the CDR3 is TGTGCCAGCAGCCAGACGACAGGTCTAGGGAATTCACCCCTCCACTTT. Amino acids: CASSQTTGLGNSPLHF.

On this clone: Different DNA sequences within this sample yield the same CDR3. The chain is built from TRBV6-5 and TRBJ2-2; 9 bases are shared with TRBD1. The germline gives CDR1 MNHEY, CDR2 SVGAGI. V trimming: 2 bases; J trimming: 3 bases; junction bases outside the gene matches: 1. CDR3 length: 15 amino acids. CDR3 amino acids: CASSYGTGYTGELFF. In DNA form, the CDR3 reads TGTGCCAGCAGTTACGGGACAGGGTACACCGGGGAGCTGTTTTTT.

CDR3 amino acids: CSAVRTGGSGEQYF. The CDR3 nucleotides read TGCAGCGCCGTTAGGACAGGGGGCTCAGGGGAGCAGTACTTC. The rearrangement uses TRBV29-1 and TRBJ2-7, with 11 nucleotides matching TRBD1. Germline V gene data show CDR1 as SQVTM and CDR2 as ANQGSEA. Trimming at V came to 7 bases and at J to 7 bases, leaving 12 bases not matched to a gene. This CDR3 has 14 amino acids.

The chain combines TRBV6-4 with TRBJ1-1; 8 bases are a match to TRBD1. The CDR3 is 15 residues long. Trimming took 6 bases from V and 3 from J; bases not matched to a gene: 9. Germline CDR1 and CDR2: MRHNA and SNTAGT. In nucleotides, the CDR3 is TGTGCCAGCAGCGCCTTTGACAGGGGAGACACTGAAGCTTTCTTT. Translated, it gives CASSAFDRGDTEAFF.

This clone was found a few times. The rearrangement links TRBV11-3 to TRBJ2-1, with TRBD2 matching over 8 bases. Per the germline V gene, CDR1 is SGHNT and CDR2 is YENEEA. This CDR3 spans 14 amino acids. The V and J ends lost 2 bases and 8 bases, in that order; junction bases with no gene match: 5. This CDR3 reads CASSLTAGADEQFF. The DNA of the CDR3 is TGTGCCAGCAGCTTAACAGCGGGAGCGGATGAGCAGTTCTTC.

V is TRBV7-9 and J is TRBJ2-1, with 9 bases lining up with TRBD1. V shed 5 bases, J shed 6 bases, and the junction held 8 bases outside the gene matches. CDR3 length: 15 residues. Per germline, CDR1 SEHNR and CDR2 FQNEAQ (reference sequence). Here the CDR3 reads CASSAPGQGGNEQFF. CDR3 nucleotide sequence: TGTGCCAGCAGCGCCCCGGGACAGGGAGGCAATGAGCAGTTCTTC.

The chain links TRBV7-2 to TRBJ1-1, with unresolved D. The CDR3 contains 14 residues. Looked up from germline, CDR1 is SGHTA and CDR2 is FQGNSA. V was clipped by 5 bases and J by 1 base, with 11 bases between them. CDR3 in DNA: TGTGCCAGCAGCCCCGGGATATCGAACACTGAAGCTTTCTTT. Translating it yields CASSPGISNTEAFF.

As for this clone: The sample carries other DNA sequences with the same CDR3. This chain joins TRBV3-1 (or the pseudogene TRBV3-2) and TRBJ2-2; the D gene is possibly TRBD2 (6 bases). This CDR3 comprises 14 residues. With 3 bases removed from V and 4 bases from J, the gap between germline ends came to 9 bases. Germline loops: CDR1 LGHDT, CDR2 YNNKEL (reference sequence). This CDR3 is CASSQAGSTGELFF. CDR3 coding DNA: TGTGCCAGCAGCCAGGCGGGGTCCACCGGGGAGCTGTTTTTT.

On this clone itself: This sample also contains other DNA sequences that code for the same CDR3. The chain joins TRBV12-3 or TRBV12-4 to TRBJ2-7; perhaps TRBD2 as D (5 bases). The CDR3 consists of 11 residues. Trimming removed 5 bases at V and 3 bases at J, with 5 bases between. The CDR3 DNA follows: TGTGCCAGCAGTCGGGACTACGAGCAGTACTTC. Protein product: CASSRDYEQYF.

CDR3 amino acids: CASSPGGSDSPLHF. CDR3 sequence (DNA): TGTGCCAGCTCACCGGGGGGTTCCGATTCACCCCTCCACTTT. The chain carries TRBV18 and TRBJ1-6, with a weak D call TRBD1 (5 bases). This CDR3 is 14 amino acids long. V was clipped by 3 bases and J by 8 bases, with 11 bases between them. Germline V gives CDR1 KGHSH, CDR2 LQKENI.

This sequence joins TRBV29-1 and TRBJ2-7; D might be TRBD1 (5 bases). In germline, CDR1 is SQVTM, CDR2 ANQGSEA. The CDR3 contains 13 residues. The V end lost 6 bases, the J end lost 3 bases, and 15 bases lay between the germline ends. The CDR3 region has the DNA TGCAGCGTGGGCGCAGGGTTCGGCTACGAGCAGTACTTC. Translation gives CSVGAGFGYEQYF.

CDR3 in amino acids: CASSRSDISYEQYF. DNA of the CDR3: TGTGCCAGCAGCCGTTCAGACATTTCCTACGAGCAGTACTTC. The rearrangement links TRBV5-5 to TRBJ2-7; D ambiguous. The length of the CDR3 is 14 residues. Germline V gene data show CDR1 as SGHKS and CDR2 as YYEKEE (reference sequence). V was shortened by 4 bases and J by 1 base, with 12 bases between the two germline ends.

This sequence joins TRBV5-1 and TRBJ2-1; the D is unclear. Trimming took off 0 bases at V and 10 bases at J, with 11 bases between the two ends. CDR1 is SGHRS, CDR2 YFSETQ, per germline. This CDR3 is built from 13 residues. This CDR3 reads CASSLAPTSEQFF. The CDR3 bases are TGCGCCAGCAGCTTGGCCCCCACTTCGGAGCAGTTCTTC.